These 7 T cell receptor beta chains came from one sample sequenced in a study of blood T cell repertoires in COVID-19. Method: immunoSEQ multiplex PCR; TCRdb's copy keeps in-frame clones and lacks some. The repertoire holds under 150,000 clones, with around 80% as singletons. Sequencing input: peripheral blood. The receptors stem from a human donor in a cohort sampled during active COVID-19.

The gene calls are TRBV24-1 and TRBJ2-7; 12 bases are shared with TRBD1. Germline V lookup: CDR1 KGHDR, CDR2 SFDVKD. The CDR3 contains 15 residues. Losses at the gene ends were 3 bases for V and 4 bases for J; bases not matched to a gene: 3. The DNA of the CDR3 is TGTGCCACCAGTGATCCGGGACAGGGGGCTTACGAGCAGTACTTC. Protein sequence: CATSDPGQGAYEQYF.

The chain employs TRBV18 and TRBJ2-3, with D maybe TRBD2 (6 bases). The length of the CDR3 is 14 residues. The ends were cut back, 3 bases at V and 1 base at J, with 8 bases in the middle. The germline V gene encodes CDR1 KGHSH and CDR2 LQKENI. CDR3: CASSPSGRTDTQYF. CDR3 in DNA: TGTGCCAGCTCACCTAGCGGACGCACAGATACGCAGTATTTT.

As DNA, the CDR3 is TGTGCCAGCACTGGGACAGGGGCCTACAATGAGCAGTTCTTC. This translates into CASTGTGAYNEQFF. V is TRBV2 and J is TRBJ2-1; TRBD1 agrees at 10 bases. The CDR3 runs 14 residues. J was trimmed by 2 bases and V by 7 bases; bases with no gene match: 2. Germline V CDR1 and CDR2: SNHLY, FYNNEI. Looking up the rest from reference TRBV2 and TRBJ2-1 gives the full variable domain: EPEVTQTPSHQVTQMGQEVILRCVPISNHLYFYWYRQILGQKVEFLVSFYNNEISEKSEIFDDQFSVERPDGSNFTLKIRSTKLEDSAMYFCASTGTGAYNEQFFGPGTRLTVL.

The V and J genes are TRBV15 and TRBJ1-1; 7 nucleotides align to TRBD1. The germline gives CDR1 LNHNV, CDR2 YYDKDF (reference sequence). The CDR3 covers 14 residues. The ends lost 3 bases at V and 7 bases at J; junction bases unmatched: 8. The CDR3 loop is CATSRPGPGGEAFF. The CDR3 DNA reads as TGTGCCACCAGCAGGCCCGGCCCAGGGGGTGAAGCTTTCTTT.

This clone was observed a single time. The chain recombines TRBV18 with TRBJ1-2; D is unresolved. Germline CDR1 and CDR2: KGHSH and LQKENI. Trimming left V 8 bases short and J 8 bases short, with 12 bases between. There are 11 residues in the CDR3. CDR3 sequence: CASHKSGGYTF. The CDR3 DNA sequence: TGTGCCAGCCACAAATCGGGAGGCTACACCTTC.

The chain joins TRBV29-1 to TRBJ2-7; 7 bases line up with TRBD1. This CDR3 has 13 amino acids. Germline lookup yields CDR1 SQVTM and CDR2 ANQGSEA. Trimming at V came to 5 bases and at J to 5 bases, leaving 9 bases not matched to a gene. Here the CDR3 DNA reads TGCAGCGTTTGGGACAGCCTACGGCACGAGCAGTACTTC. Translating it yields CSVWDSLRHEQYF.

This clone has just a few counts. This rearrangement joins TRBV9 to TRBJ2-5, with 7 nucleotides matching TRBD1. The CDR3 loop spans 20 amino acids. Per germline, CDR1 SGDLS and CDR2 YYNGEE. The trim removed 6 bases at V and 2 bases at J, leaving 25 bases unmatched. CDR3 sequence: CASIRVFIGERGRAQETQYF. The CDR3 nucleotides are TGTGCCAGCATCAGGGTCTTCATCGGAGAGAGGGGGCGGGCACAAGAGACCCAGTACTTC.